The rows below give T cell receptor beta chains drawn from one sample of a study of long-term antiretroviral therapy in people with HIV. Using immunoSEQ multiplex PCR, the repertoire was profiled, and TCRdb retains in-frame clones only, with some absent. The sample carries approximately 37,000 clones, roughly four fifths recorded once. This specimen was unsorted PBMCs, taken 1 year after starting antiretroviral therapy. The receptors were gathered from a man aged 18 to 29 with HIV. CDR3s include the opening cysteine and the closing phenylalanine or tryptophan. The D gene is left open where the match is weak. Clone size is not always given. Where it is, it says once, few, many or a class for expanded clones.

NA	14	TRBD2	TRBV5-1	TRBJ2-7	CASSELWGGYEQYF	TGCGCCAGCAGCGAGCTTTGGGGGGGCTACGAGCAGTACTTC
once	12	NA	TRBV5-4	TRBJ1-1	CASSSPNTEAFF	TGTGCCAGCAGCTCGCCTAACACTGAAGCTTTCTTT
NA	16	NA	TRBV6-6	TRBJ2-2	CASSPTRYTNTGELFF	TGTGCCAGCAGTCCAACCCGCTACACGAACACCGGGGAGCTGTTTTTT
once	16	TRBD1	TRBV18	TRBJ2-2	CASSSKTGGSSGELFF	TGTGCCAGCTCATCAAAGACAGGGGGCTCTTCCGGGGAGCTGTTTTTT
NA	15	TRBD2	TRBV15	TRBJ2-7	CATSVGLAGKYEQYF	TGTGCCACCAGCGTGGGACTAGCGGGAAAGTACGAGCAGTACTTC
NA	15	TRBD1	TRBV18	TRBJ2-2	CASSPATGHTGELFF	TGTGCCAGCTCACCTGCGACAGGGCACACCGGGGAGCTGTTTTTT
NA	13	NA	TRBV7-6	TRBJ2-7	CASSLTDSYEQYF	TGTGCCAGCAGCTTAACTGACTCCTACGAGCAGTACTTC
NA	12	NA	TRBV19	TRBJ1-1	CASSIGVTEAFF	TGTGCCAGTAGTATAGGTGTGACTGAAGCTTTCTTT
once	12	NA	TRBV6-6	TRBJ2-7	CASGHGSYEQYF	TGTGCCAGCGGACACGGTTCCTACGAGCAGTACTTC
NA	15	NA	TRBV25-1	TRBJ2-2	CASSEKYSNTGELFF	TGTGCCAGCAGTGAAAAGTACTCGAACACCGGGGAGCTGTTTTTT
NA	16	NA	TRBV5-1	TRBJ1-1	CASSPRGGAMNTEAFF	TGCGCCAGCAGCCCCAGAGGGGGGGCTATGAACACTGAAGCTTTCTTT
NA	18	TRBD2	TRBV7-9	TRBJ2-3	CASSDLAGGPKGTDTQYF	TGTGCCAGCAGCGACCTAGCGGGAGGGCCGAAGGGAACAGATACGCAGTATTTT
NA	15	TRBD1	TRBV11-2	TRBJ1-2	CASSSTTGEDYGYTF	TGTGCCAGCAGCTCAACGACAGGGGAAGACTATGGCTACACCTTC
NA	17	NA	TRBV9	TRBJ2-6	CASSLGAGASGANVLTF	TGTGCCAGCAGCCTGGGGGCAGGGGCGTCTGGGGCCAACGTCCTGACTTTC
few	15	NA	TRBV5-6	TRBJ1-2	CASSFWGASDYGYTF	TGTGCCAGCAGCTTCTGGGGGGCGAGCGACTATGGCTACACCTTC
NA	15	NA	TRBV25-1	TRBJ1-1	CASSSTWVENTEAFF	TGTGCCAGCAGTTCGACATGGGTGGAAAACACTGAAGCTTTCTTT
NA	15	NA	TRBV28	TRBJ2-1	CASSITKQGYNEQFF	TGTGCCAGCAGTATTACGAAACAGGGTTACAATGAGCAGTTCTTC
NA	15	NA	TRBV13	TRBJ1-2	CASSPPQGGVGGYTF	TGTGCCAGCAGCCCACCCCAAGGGGGGGTGGGCGGCTACACCTTC
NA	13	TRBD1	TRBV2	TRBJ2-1	CASRTGSYNEQFF	TGTGCCAGTAGGACAGGGTCCTACAATGAGCAGTTCTTC
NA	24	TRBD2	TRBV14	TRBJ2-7	CASSQDCKVGVQLVTSGVLYEQYF	TGTGCCAGCAGCCAAGATTGTAAAGTAGGGGTCCAATTAGTGACTAGCGGGGTACTGTACGAGCAGTACTTC
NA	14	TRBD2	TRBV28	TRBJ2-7	CASTRTSGPYEQYF	TGTGCCAGCACCCGGACTAGCGGTCCCTACGAGCAGTACTTC
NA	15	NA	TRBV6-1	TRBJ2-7	CASSEEGGGGYEQYF	TGTGCCAGCAGTGAAGAGGGGGGAGGAGGCTACGAGCAGTACTTC
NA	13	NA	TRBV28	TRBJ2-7	CASSWNGAYEQYF	TGTGCCAGCAGTTGGAACGGAGCCTACGAGCAGTACTTC
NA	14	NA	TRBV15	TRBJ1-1	CATSRAPPNTEAFF	TGTGCCACCAGCAGAGCCCCACCGAACACTGAAGCTTTCTTT
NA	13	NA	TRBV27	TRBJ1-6	CASSHLSGSPLHF	TGTGCCAGCAGCCACCTTTCGGGATCACCCCTCCACTTT
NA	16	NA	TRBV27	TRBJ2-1	CASSLGQGTLYNEQFF	TGTGCCAGCAGTTTAGGGCAGGGGACGCTCTACAATGAGCAGTTCTTC
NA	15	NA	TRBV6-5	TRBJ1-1	CASSYSKGANTEAFF	TGTGCCAGCAGTTACTCGAAGGGTGCGAACACTGAAGCTTTCTTT
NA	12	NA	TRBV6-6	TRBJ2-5	CASSYSEETQYF	TGTGCCAGCAGTTACTCGGAGGAGACCCAGTACTTC
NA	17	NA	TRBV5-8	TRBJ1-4	CASSLEGQFATNEKLFF	TGTGCCAGCAGCTTGGAAGGACAGTTTGCAACTAATGAAAAACTGTTTTTT
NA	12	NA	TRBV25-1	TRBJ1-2	CASSELGGGYTF	TGTGCCAGCAGTGAATTGGGGGGGGGCTACACCTTC
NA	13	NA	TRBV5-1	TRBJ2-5	CASSLEGGETQYF	TGCGCCAGCAGCTTGGAAGGCGGCGAGACCCAGTACTTC
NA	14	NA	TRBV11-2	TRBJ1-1	CASSLALSFTEAFF	TGTGCCAGCAGCCTTGCGTTGAGTTTTACTGAAGCTTTCTTT
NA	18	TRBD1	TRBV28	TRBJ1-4	CASSQPRPGTEVFEKLFF	TGTGCCAGCAGTCAGCCGCGCCCCGGGACAGAAGTTTTTGAAAAACTGTTTTTT
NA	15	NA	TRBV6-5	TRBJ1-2	CASSRTAVGGNGYTF	TGTGCCAGCAGTCGGACAGCCGTTGGAGGAAATGGCTACACCTTC